This TCR beta chain stems from a study of cytomegalovirus exposure and HLA in healthy donors. With 60 Vbeta and 13 Jbeta primers, the PCR was carried out. Assay: immunoSEQ multiplex PCR; the TCRdb copy retains only in-frame clones and omits some. This sample has around 59,000 clones, with 65% to 90% found just once. Study conclusions and caveats: Within the data, a cluster of highly shared sequence variants was likely a sequencing artifact. In a later analysis, DRB1 alleles had the most associated TCRs; HLA-C alleles the fewest. For TCR beta chains, V- and J-gene trimming was later linked to a missense DCLRE1C variant.

This clone qualifies as medium-sized. Antigen: not known. Germline V CDR1 and CDR2: MNHNS, SASEGT. This CDR3 spans 15 amino acids. The trim removed 5 bases at V and 5 bases at J, leaving 6 bases unmatched. This donor's CMV serostatus went unrecorded. This sequence originates from a human donor in good health. Sequencing was performed on PBMCs. The chain joins TRBV6-1 to TRBJ1-4, with 9 nucleotides matching TRBD1. This CDR3 is CASSLGGTGNEKLFF. The CDR3 nucleotides read TGTGCCAGCAGTTTGGGGGGGACAGGGAATGAAAAACTGTTTTTT.